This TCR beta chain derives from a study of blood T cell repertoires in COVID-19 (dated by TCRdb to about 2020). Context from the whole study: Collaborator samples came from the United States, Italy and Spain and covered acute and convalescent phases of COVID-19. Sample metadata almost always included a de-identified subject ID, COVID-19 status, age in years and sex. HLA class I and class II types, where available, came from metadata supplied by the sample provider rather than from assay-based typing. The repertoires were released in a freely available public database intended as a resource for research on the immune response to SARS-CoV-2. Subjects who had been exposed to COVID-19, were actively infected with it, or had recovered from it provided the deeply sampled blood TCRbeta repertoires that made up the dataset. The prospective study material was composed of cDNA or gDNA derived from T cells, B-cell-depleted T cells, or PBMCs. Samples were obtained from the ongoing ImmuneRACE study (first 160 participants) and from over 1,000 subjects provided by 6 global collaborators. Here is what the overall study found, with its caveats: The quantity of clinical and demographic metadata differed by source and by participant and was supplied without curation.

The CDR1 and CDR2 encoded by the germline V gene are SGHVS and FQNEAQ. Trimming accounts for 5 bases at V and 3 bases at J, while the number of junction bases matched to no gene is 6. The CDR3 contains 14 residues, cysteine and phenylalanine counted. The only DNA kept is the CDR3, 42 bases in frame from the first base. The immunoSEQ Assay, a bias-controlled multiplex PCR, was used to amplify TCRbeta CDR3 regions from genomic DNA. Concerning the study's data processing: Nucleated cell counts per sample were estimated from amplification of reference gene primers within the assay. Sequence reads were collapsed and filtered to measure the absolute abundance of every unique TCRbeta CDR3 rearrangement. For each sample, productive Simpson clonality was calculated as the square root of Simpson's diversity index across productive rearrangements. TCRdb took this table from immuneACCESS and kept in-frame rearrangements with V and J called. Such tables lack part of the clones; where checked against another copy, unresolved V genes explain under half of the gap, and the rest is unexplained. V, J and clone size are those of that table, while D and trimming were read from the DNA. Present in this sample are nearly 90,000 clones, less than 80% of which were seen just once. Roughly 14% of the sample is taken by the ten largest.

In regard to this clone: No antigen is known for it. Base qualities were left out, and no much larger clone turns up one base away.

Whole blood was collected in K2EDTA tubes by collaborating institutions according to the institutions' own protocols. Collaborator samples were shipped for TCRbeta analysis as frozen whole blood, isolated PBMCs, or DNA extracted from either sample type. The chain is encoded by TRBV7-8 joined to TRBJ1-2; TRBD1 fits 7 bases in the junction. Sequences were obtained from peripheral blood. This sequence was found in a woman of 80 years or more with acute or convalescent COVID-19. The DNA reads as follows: TGTGCCAGCAGCCGGAGGACAGGAGACTATGGCTACACCTTC. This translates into CASSRRTGDYGYTF.